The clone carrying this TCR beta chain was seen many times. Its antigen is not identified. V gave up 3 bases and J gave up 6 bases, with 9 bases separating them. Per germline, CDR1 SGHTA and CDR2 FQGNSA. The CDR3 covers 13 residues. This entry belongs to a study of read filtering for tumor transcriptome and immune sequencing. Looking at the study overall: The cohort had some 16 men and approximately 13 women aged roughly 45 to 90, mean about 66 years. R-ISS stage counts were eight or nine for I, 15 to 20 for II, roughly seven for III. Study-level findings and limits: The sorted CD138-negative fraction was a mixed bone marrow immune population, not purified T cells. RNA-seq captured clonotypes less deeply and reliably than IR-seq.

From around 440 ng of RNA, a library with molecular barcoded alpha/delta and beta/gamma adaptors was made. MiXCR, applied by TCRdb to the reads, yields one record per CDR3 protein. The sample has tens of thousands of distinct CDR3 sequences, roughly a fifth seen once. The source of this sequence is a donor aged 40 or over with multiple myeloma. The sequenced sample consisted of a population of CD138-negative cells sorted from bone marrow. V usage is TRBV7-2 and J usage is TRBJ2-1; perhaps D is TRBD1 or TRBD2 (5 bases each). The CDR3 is CASSFAGSNEQFF. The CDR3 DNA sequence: TGTGCCAGCAGCTTCGCAGGGAGCAATGAGCAGTTCTTC.